This entry concerns a single TCR beta chain. In the authors' workflow: Reference gene primer amplification in the assay estimated nucleated cell counts. Data came from immunoSEQ multiplex PCR; TCRdb stores just in-frame clones and leaves some out. V, J and clone size reflect that table, while D and trimming were determined from the DNA. The top ten hold approximately 4.7% of the sample, which has 35,000 to 55,000 clones, more than 75% seen once. V was cut by 2 bases and J by 4 bases, with 12 bases left in between. The CDR3 runs to 14 residues. This sample is drawn from a study of blood T cell repertoires in COVID-19. About the study: Acute-phase and convalescent COVID-19 samples originated in the United States, Italy and Spain.

The specimen sequenced was peripheral blood. The clonotype comes from a human donor in a cohort sampled during active COVID-19. The chain joins TRBV5-7 to TRBJ1-1; D unclear. TRBV5-7 is given ORF status, its function remaining uncertain. The CDR3 protein is CASSFGECGTEAFF. The CDR3 coding sequence is TGTGCCAGCAGCTTCGGGGAATGTGGCACTGAAGCTTTCTTT.